What follows are 14 T cell receptor beta chains derived from one specimen sequenced in a study of T-cell memory formation after mild COVID-19 (dated by TCRdb to about 2021). The library was made by 5' RACE. The listed sequencing device is Illumina NovaSeq 6000. TCRdb handled the public reads itself, with Q25 trimming in fastp and clone calling in MiXCR, and kept productive beta chains. Rows merge per CDR3 protein into single entries with the most common DNA and genes. In this sample the table shows 550,000 to 600,000 distinct CDR3 sequences, roughly 21% of which occur a single time. Of the sample, 7% to 9% is held by the ten largest clones. The sample was PBMCs or a T cell subset sorted from them (not recorded which). These receptors were taken from an adult woman who had mild COVID-19 (a few samples of this study predate the infection). The sample titles of this study are shuffled in the database, so cell type and time point are left out; the donor was told from shared clones.

The chain employs TRBV9 and TRBJ2-7; D possibly matches TRBD1 or TRBD2 (6 bases each). Trimming stripped 3 bases from V and 7 bases from J, with 17 bases between. The CDR3 loop spans 14 amino acids. Germline CDR1 is SGDLS and CDR2 is YYNGEE. CDR3 region: CASSAQGGQEEQYF. CDR3 nucleotide sequence: TGTGCCAGCAGCGCCCAAGGGGGGCAGGAGGAGCAGTACTTC.

As DNA, the CDR3 is TGTGCTAGTGGTTTGGTTAGAGCTCCCCAGGGTATCACTGAAGCTTTCTTT. Translated: CASGLVRAPQGITEAFF. This chain links TRBV12-5 with TRBJ1-1, with D perhaps TRBD1 (5 bases). Trimming removed 0 bases from V and 4 bases from J, with 18 bases in between. CDR3 size: 17 residues. The germline gives CDR1 LGHNT, CDR2 FRNRAP.

This clonotype was counted a few times. The chain couples TRBV6-2 or TRBV6-3 to TRBJ2-1, with D perhaps matching TRBD1 (6 bases). The germline V gene has CDR1 MNHEY and CDR2 SVGEGT. Trimming left V 10 bases short and J 2 bases short, with 18 bases between. The CDR3 spans 15 residues. The CDR3 nucleotides read TGTGCCACCCATGTGGGCAGGGGTACCTACAATGAGCAGTTCTTC. Its translation: CATHVGRGTYNEQFF.

This clonotype was counted a few times. The genes are TRBV4-1 and TRBJ2-5; a possible D gene is TRBD2 (5 bases). Germline assignment: CDR1 MGHRA and CDR2 YSYEKL. The CDR3 covers 16 residues. V gave up 1 base and J gave up 4 bases, with 16 bases separating them. CDR3 nucleotide sequence: TGCGCCAGCAGCCAAGTAAGGGCCCCCGGACTAGAGACCCAGTACTTC. Translated, it gives CASSQVRAPGLETQYF.

The V call is TRBV3-1, the J call TRBJ2-7; a weak D match, TRBD2 (6 bases). This CDR3 has 14 residues. The V end lost 1 base, the J end lost 3 bases, and 10 bases lay between the germline ends. The V gene's germline CDR1 is LGHDT and CDR2 YNNKEL (reference sequence). The DNA for the CDR3 is TGTGCCAGCAGCCAAGTGGTTAGCGGCTACGAGCAGTACTTC. This sequence encodes CASSQVVSGYEQYF.

This clonotype has more than one count but fewer than ten. The rearrangement links TRBV2 to TRBJ1-6; D remains ambiguous. In germline, CDR1 is SNHLY, CDR2 FYNNEI. Trimming left V 6 bases short and J 0 bases short, with 3 bases between. The CDR3 spans 13 residues. The CDR3 loop is CASSSSYNSPLHF. As DNA, the CDR3 is TGTGCCAGCAGCAGCTCCTATAATTCACCCCTCCACTTT.

This clonotype came up a few times. This sequence joins TRBV5-1 and TRBJ2-7; 11 nucleotides agree with TRBD2. This CDR3 has 15 amino acids. With 3 bases clipped from V and 4 bases from J, the junction kept 6 bases outside the gene matches. Germline V CDR1 and CDR2: SGHRS, YFSETQ. The CDR3 bases are TGCGCCAGCAGCTGGGGGGGGACTAGCGGTTACGAGCAGTACTTC. It encodes CASSWGGTSGYEQYF.

The genes are TRBV12-3 or TRBV12-4 and TRBJ1-2; possibly TRBD1 for D (5 bases). CDR3 size: 14 residues. The V and J ends lost 3 bases and 7 bases respectively, with 15 bases between them. This chain's CDR3 is CASSFGRGTLGYTF. In nucleotides, the CDR3 is TGTGCCAGCAGTTTCGGGCGGGGGACGCTTGGCTACACCTTC.

This clonotype was counted between two and nine times. The chain combines TRBV7-2 with TRBJ2-1; no reliable D call. V was trimmed by 4 bases and J by 0 bases, leaving 16 bases between them. CDR1 SGHTA and CDR2 FQGNSA come from the germline V gene. CDR3 size: 17 residues. The CDR3 here is CASSSLGGGASYNEQFF. The CDR3 DNA is TGTGCCAGCAGCTCCTTAGGTGGTGGTGCCTCCTACAATGAGCAGTTCTTC.

This clonotype was seen more than once but under ten times. The chain uses TRBV6-6 and TRBJ1-2, with TRBD1 as a possible D gene (6 bases). The CDR3 sequence is 15 residues long. The germline gives CDR1 MNHNY, CDR2 SVGAGI (reference sequence). V was shortened by 3 bases and J by 2 bases, with 13 bases between the two germline ends. The CDR3 region has the DNA TGTGCCAGCAGTTATAGGGGGGCCTTAAACTATGGCTACACCTTC. It encodes CASSYRGALNYGYTF.

The J gene is TRBJ2-1, the V gene TRBV5-6; 9 bases map to TRBD2. Germline trimming cut 0 bases from V and 9 bases from J; bases unmatched to any gene: 10. Germline V CDR1 and CDR2: SGHDT, YYEEEE. The CDR3 extends over 16 amino acids. CDR3 in DNA: TGTGCCAGCAGCTTGGATCGCGGGAGGGTGGTAGTTGAGCAGTTCTTC. The encoded protein is CASSLDRGRVVVEQFF. The complete variable domain, with remaining parts taken from reference TRBV5-6 and TRBJ2-1, reads DAGVTQSPTHLIKTRGQQVTLRCSPKSGHDTVSWYQQALGQGPQFIFQYYEEEERQRGNFPDRFSGHQFPNYSSELNVNALLLGDSALYLCASSLDRGRVVVEQFFGPGTRLTVL.

This clonotype was observed a few times. CDR3 coding DNA: TGTGCCAGTAGGGGGGGACAGGCGGGGACTGAAGCTTTCTTT. Its translation: CASRGGQAGTEAFF. This chain joins TRBV11-2 and TRBJ1-1; TRBD1 aligns across 8 bases. The ends lost 9 bases at V and 5 bases at J; junction bases unmatched: 11. Germline loops: CDR1 SGHAT, CDR2 FQNNGV. The CDR3 has 14 amino acids.

This chain joins TRBV9 and TRBJ1-2; D gene unclear. CDR3 length: 12 residues. CDR1 and CDR2 from the germline V gene are SGDLS and YYNGEE. Trimming stripped 7 bases from V and 1 base from J, with 8 bases between. CDR3 nucleotides: TGTGCCAGCTGGGGAATTAACTATGGCTACACCTTC. It encodes CASWGINYGYTF. Combining the CDR3 with reference TRBV9 and TRBJ1-2 gives the whole variable domain DSGVTQTPKHLITATGQRVTLRCSPRSGDLSVYWYQQSLDQGLQFLIQYYNGEERAKGNILERFSAQQFPDLHSELNLSSLELGDSALYFCASWGINYGYTFGSGTRLTVV.

This clonotype was observed a few times. The genes are TRBV3-1 and TRBJ2-1; TRBD2 matches at 12 bases. The CDR3 consists of 14 residues. The ends lost 9 bases at V and 6 bases at J; junction bases unmatched: 6. The germline CDR1 and CDR2 sequences are LGHDT and YNNKEL (reference sequence). The CDR3, as DNA: TGTGCCAGACGACTAGCGGGAGCTCGCAATGAGCAGTTCTTC. Translated: CARRLAGARNEQFF.